Given below is one T cell receptor beta chain in context. Its specificity is not known. This specimen belongs to a study of regulatory T cells in long-lasting Graves disease. The time point denotes: persistent/refractory GD, antithyroid drugs over 5 years with positive TRAb. Extracted PBMC RNA gave rise to the TCR library. Xi'an, China, was home to the endocrinology department that provided patients. The CDR3 has 15 residues. CDR1 and CDR2 (germline): SGHTA, FQGTGA. The V end was cut by 5 bases, the J end by 2 bases, with 12 bases between. Study-level points and caveats: Thyroid tissue went unstudied; only peripheral blood was examined.

Sequencing libraries for TCR beta were prepared with iRepertoire HTBI primers and Arm-PCR of CDR3 regions. Each CDR3 protein is one row after TCRdb ran MiXCR on the multiplex PCR reads. The table includes fewer than 450,000 distinct CDR3 sequences, about 20% detected once. The V call is TRBV7-3, the J call TRBJ2-2; D ambiguous. The TCR originated in a female donor with Graves disease. Sequenced here: peripheral blood mononuclear cells (PBMCs), sampled when the disease was refractory, from a patient treated with antithyroid drugs. CDR3 sequence: CASSQGRPNTGELFF. The CDR3 DNA sequence: TGTGCCAGCAGCCAAGGGCGACCAAACACCGGGGAGCTGTTTTTT.